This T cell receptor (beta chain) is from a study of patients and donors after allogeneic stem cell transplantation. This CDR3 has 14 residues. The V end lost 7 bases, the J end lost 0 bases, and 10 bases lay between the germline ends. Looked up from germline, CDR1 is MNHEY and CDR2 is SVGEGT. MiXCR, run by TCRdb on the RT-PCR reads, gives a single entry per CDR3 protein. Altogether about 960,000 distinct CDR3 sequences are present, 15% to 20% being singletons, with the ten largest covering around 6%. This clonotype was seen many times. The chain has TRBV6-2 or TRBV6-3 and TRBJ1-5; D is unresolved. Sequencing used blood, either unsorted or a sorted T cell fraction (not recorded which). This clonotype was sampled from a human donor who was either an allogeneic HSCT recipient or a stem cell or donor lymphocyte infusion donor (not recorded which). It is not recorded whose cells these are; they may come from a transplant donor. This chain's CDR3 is CASTLSGSNQPQHF. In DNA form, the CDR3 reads TGTGCCAGCACTTTATCGGGTAGCAATCAGCCCCAGCATTTT.